This TCR beta chain is drawn from a study of T cell responses to AZD1222 COVID-19 vaccine. Points on this clone: Its specificity is not known.

Sequenced by immunoSEQ multiplex PCR; TCRdb stores in-frame clones only, minus some. Of approximately 130,000 clones listed, approximately 86% are singletons. CDR3 length: 14 amino acids. Looked up from germline, CDR1 is SGHTA and CDR2 is FQGNSA. V dropped 2 bases and J dropped 6 bases, with 14 bases sitting between them. Study-level findings and limits: Only a handful of AZD1222 recipients tested seropositive at baseline. Dominant at 160-218 and 743-854, vaccine-associated CD4 TCRs also spanned spike.

Sequencing was performed on peripheral blood, taken 28 days after the second AZD1222 dose. The rearrangement links TRBV7-2 to TRBJ2-7; the D is unclear. The receptor was isolated from an adult who received the AZD1222 COVID-19 vaccine. CDR3 region: CASSLNGAVPEQYF. The CDR3 bases are TGTGCCAGCAGCTTAAACGGCGCCGTACCCGAGCAGTACTTC.